Given below is one T cell receptor (beta chain) in context. This entry comes from a study of blood T cell repertoires in COVID-19. The CDR3 loop spans 15 amino acids. The germline V gene has CDR1 MGHDK and CDR2 SYGVNS. V was pared by 5 bases and J by 1 base, with 12 bases between. Allocation to cohorts depended on clinical history reported by the participants. Generated by immunoSEQ multiplex PCR, the TCRdb table keeps only in-frame clones and is missing some. The table has just over 300,000 clones, 65% to 90% seen once. J is TRBJ2-1 and V is TRBV25-1; D is possibly TRBD1 (5 bases). Sequenced material: PBMCs or T cells enriched from blood (not recorded which). The TCR comes from a young man who had recovered from COVID-19. CDR3 nucleotides: TGTGCCAGCAGTTCGCTAGACAGTTCCTACAATGAGCAGTTCTTC. Translating gives CASSSLDSSYNEQFF.